This T cell receptor beta chain appears in the sequencing data of a study of cytomegalovirus exposure and HLA in healthy donors. General study findings and limits: A later analysis associated some 18,000 TCR beta sequences with HLA alleles at a 0.05 false discovery rate.

Comments on this clone: Its target is unknown.

PCR primers comprised 60 Vbeta and 13 Jbeta primers. Sequencing was performed with immunoSEQ multiplex PCR; in TCRdb, only in-frame clones are kept and a portion is missing. The sample yields roughly 220,000 clones, 70% seen once. Germline V gene sequence: CDR1 MDHEN, CDR2 SYDVKM. The CDR3 totals 17 residues. V was shortened by 3 bases and J by 3 bases, with 20 bases between the two germline ends. Material: PBMCs. The clonotype comes from a man aged 40-49 years in good health and CMV-seropositive. The chain uses TRBV28 and TRBJ1-2, with D possibly TRBD1 on 5 matching bases. DNA for the CDR3: TGTGCCAGCAGTTTTTGGGGCGGAGAGACTTCGGACTATGGCTACACCTTC. Amino acids: CASSFWGGETSDYGYTF.